A selection of T cell receptor beta chains follows, all from one sample in a study of response to subunit inactivated influenza vaccine. TCRdb reprocessed the RT-PCR reads via MiXCR and lists one record per CDR3 protein. Of about 830,000 distinct CDR3 sequences in the sample, roughly 18% were seen once. The sequencing used PBMCs from blood, collected about 5 days after vaccination. These receptors were collected from a man in his fifties or sixties who received an inactivated influenza vaccine. Both conserved end residues are trimmed from each CDR3.

v_gene | CDR3aa
TRBV5-6 | ASSLGGGIGNTIY
TRBV12-3/TRBV12-4 | ASSLQGDYLDTIY
TRBV7-2 | ASSLDKNQPQH
TRBV10-3 | AITATGGTGELF
TRBV10-3 | AIGTGGYEQY
TRBV7-9 | ASSFGDRVDGYT
TRBV4-3 | ASSQEQGIRSNTGELF
TRBV6-1 | ASSTQGKTEAF
TRBV5-1 | ASSPDWGNQPQH
TRBV27 | ASSLEQLPYNEQF
TRBV2 | ASSGTSGLTQETQY
TRBV6-2/TRBV6-3 | ASSYSVGDEQF
TRBV4-3 | ASSQDRDSNEQF
TRBV5-1 | ASSPDSGRMTDTQY
TRBV20-1 | SANRGRFTEAF
TRBV30 | AWNGRLLGTSNTGELF
TRBV4-2 | ASSQERLADLYNEQF
TRBV28 | ASKILAGGPNEQF
TRBV29-1 | SVRDSLKGGYGYT